The 16 T cell receptor beta chains given below trace back to one sample, sequenced in a study of T cell changes during pregnancy in multiple sclerosis. Sequencing used immunoSEQ multiplex PCR; TCRdb keeps in-frame clones, though not all of them. The table has about 40,000 clones, roughly 90% seen once. Sequencing was performed on CD8+ T cells from peripheral blood mononuclear cells, taken in the first trimester of pregnancy. The receptors come from a female donor with multiple sclerosis, enrolled in a pregnancy study.

In DNA form, the CDR3 reads TGTGCCAGCAGCTTTGGTACAGGCCCCTACGAGCAGTACTTC. Amino acid sequence: CASSFGTGPYEQYF. The chain links TRBV11-1 to TRBJ2-7, with D possibly being TRBD1 (5 bases). This CDR3 has 14 residues. Trimming stripped 3 bases from V and 2 bases from J, with 11 bases between. Germline values: CDR1 SGHAT, CDR2 FQDESV (reference sequence).

The chain uses TRBV13 and TRBJ2-3, with D tentatively TRBD1 (7 bases). The CDR3 spans 16 residues. V lost 0 bases and J lost 6, with 16 bases in between. From germline, CDR1 is PRHDT and CDR2 FYEKMQ (reference sequence). The CDR3 region is CASSLGAGQMGDTQYF. The CDR3 nucleotides read TGTGCCAGCAGCTTAGGCGCGGGACAGATGGGTGATACGCAGTATTTT.

The count of this clone is one. The chain couples TRBV10-3 to TRBJ2-2; 8 bases align to TRBD1. V lost 11 bases and J lost 0; bases outside the gene matches: 5. The CDR3 has 14 residues. Germline CDR1 reads ENHRY; CDR2 reads SYGVKD. CDR3 in DNA: TGTGCCGTACCGGGACAGGCGAACACCGGGGAGCTGTTTTTT. This codes for CAVPGQANTGELFF.

This chain links TRBV5-5 with TRBJ1-1; 9 positions agree with TRBD1. The V gene end was trimmed by 0 bases and the J gene end by 3 bases; junction bases not matched to a gene: 9. There are 17 residues in the CDR3. Germline V gene sequence: CDR1 SGHKS, CDR2 YYEKEE (reference sequence). The CDR3 coding sequence is TGTGCCAGCAGCTTGGGGACAGGGGACAGGGAGGACACTGAAGCTTTCTTT. It codes for CASSLGTGDREDTEAFF.

This chain links TRBV7-9 with TRBJ1-2; D call uncertain. This CDR3 has 15 amino acids. CDR1 is SEHNR and CDR2 is FQNEAQ in the germline V gene (reference sequence). Trimming took 5 bases from V and 8 from J, leaving 21 bases between them. The CDR3 DNA reads TGTGCCAGCAGCGGGTTATTTGGCCGCGAGGAAGGCTACACCTTC. Translating it yields CASSGLFGREEGYTF.

V and J are TRBV6-5 and TRBJ1-2; 9 bases agree with TRBD1. The V gene end was trimmed by 5 bases and the J gene end by 4 bases; junction bases not matched to a gene: 5. CDR1 is MNHEY and CDR2 is SVGAGI in the germline V gene. The CDR3 spans 14 residues. This CDR3 reads CASSPDRGSYGYTF. CDR3 DNA: TGTGCCAGCAGTCCGGACAGGGGTTCCTATGGCTACACCTTC.

The chain combines TRBV9 with TRBJ2-1, with TRBD1 matching 8 bases. This CDR3 is built from 17 residues. CDR1 and CDR2 from the germline V gene are SGDLS and YYNGEE. J lost 0 bases, V lost 4 bases, and 9 bases had no gene match. The CDR3 bases are TGTGCCAGCAGCCATCCATCCGGGACAGGCTCCTACAATGAGCAGTTCTTC. Translating gives CASSHPSGTGSYNEQFF. Full variable domain (outside the CDR3, taken from reference TRBV9 and TRBJ2-1): DSGVTQTPKHLITATGQRVTLRCSPRSGDLSVYWYQQSLDQGLQFLIQYYNGEERAKGNILERFSAQQFPDLHSELNLSSLELGDSALYFCASSHPSGTGSYNEQFFGPGTRLTVL.

This chain uses TRBV4-1 with TRBJ2-5; D is uncertain. Germline lookup yields CDR1 MGHRA and CDR2 YSYEKL. Between the trimmed V and J ends, which lost 5 bases and 1 base, there was a span of 26 bases. This CDR3 has 19 amino acids. CDR3 in DNA: TGCGCCAGCAGCATGAGTTGGATCGGTGCGCGGCCGTTCCAAGAGACCCAGTACTTC. Protein: CASSMSWIGARPFQETQYF.

The chain couples TRBV7-9 to TRBJ2-7; weak D call: TRBD1 (7 bases). Germline CDR1 reads SEHNR; CDR2 reads FQNEAQ (reference sequence). This CDR3 spans 12 amino acids. V shed 3 bases and J shed 6 bases, with 9 bases lying between them. CDR3 nucleotides: TGTGCCAGCAGCTTCCAGGGGGGCGAGCAGTACTTC. Its translation is CASSFQGGEQYF.

The J gene is TRBJ2-7, the V gene TRBV4-1, with D perhaps matching TRBD1 (6 bases). V shed 2 bases and J shed 3 bases, with 17 bases lying between them. Germline CDR1 reads MGHRA; CDR2 reads YSYEKL. The CDR3 is 16 amino acids. The CDR3, as DNA: TGCGCCAGCAGCCAATTAACCGGGACACTAAGCTACGAGCAGTACTTC. Its translation is CASSQLTGTLSYEQYF.

The chain couples TRBV6-4 to TRBJ2-1, with D perhaps matching TRBD1 (6 bases). Trimming removed 5 bases at V and 0 bases at J, with 11 bases between. Germline V CDR1 and CDR2: MRHNA, SNTAGT. CDR3 size: 15 residues. The DNA of the CDR3 is TGTGCCAGCAGTTCAGGGGAAAGCTCCTACAATGAGCAGTTCTTC. Translating it yields CASSSGESSYNEQFF.

This clone was recorded a few times. The chain is built from TRBV19 and TRBJ1-1; perhaps TRBD1 as D (6 bases). Germline CDR1 reads LNHDA; CDR2 reads SQIVND (reference sequence). CDR3 length equals 17 residues. The V end lost 4 bases, the J end lost 4 bases, and 22 bases lay between the germline ends. The CDR3 region has the DNA TGTGCCAGTAGTAATCTGCAGGGGCCCCCAATCGGCACTGAAGCTTTCTTT. Amino acids: CASSNLQGPPIGTEAFF. Supplemented by reference TRBV19 and TRBJ1-1, the full variable domain reads DGGITQSPKYLFRKEGQNVTLSCEQNLNHDAMYWYRQDPGQGLRLIYYSQIVNDFQKGDIAEGYSVSREKKESFPLTVTSAQKNPTAFYLCASSNLQGPPIGTEAFFGQGTRLTVV.

V gene TRBV2 combines with J gene TRBJ1-1; D possibly corresponds to TRBD1 (5 bases). Germline V gene lookup returns CDR1 SNHLY and CDR2 FYNNEI. The V end lost 0 bases, the J end lost 4 bases, and 24 bases lay between the germline ends. The CDR3 length is 19 residues. The CDR3 nucleotides read TGTGCCAGCAGTGAAGCCATCCTGGCAGGGCTCGGTGAAGGCACTGAAGCTTTCTTT. It is translated as CASSEAILAGLGEGTEAFF.

V gene TRBV6-6 combines with J gene TRBJ1-2, with D maybe TRBD1 (5 bases). This CDR3 is 13 amino acids long. CDR1 and CDR2 (germline): MNHNY, SVGAGI (reference sequence). V was trimmed by 4 bases and J by 6 bases, leaving 12 bases between them. The CDR3 bases are TGTGCCAGCAGTTGGGGGGGTCCCGATGGCTACACCTTC. This translates into CASSWGGPDGYTF.

V and J are TRBV10-3 and TRBJ2-4, with 9 bases aligning to TRBD2. The CDR3 totals 13 residues. With V trimmed by 3 bases and J by 12 bases, 6 bases remained unmatched. The V gene's germline CDR1 is ENHRY and CDR2 SYGVKD. In DNA form, the CDR3 reads TGTGCCATCAGTGACCCCCCTAGCGGGACTCAGTACTTC. This sequence encodes CAISDPPSGTQYF.

The sample holds a few counts of this clone. The chain joins TRBV30 to TRBJ2-2; TRBD2 matches at 12 bases. CDR3 length: 17 residues. CDR1 GTSNPN and CDR2 SVGIG come from the germline V gene (reference sequence). The V and J ends lost 5 bases and 1 base, in that order; junction bases with no gene match: 8. Written as DNA, the CDR3 is TGTGCCTGGGACGGGCTAGCGGGGGGGAGGAACACCGGGGAGCTGTTTTTT. It specifies CAWDGLAGGRNTGELFF. Full variable domain (missing parts from reference TRBV30 and TRBJ2-2): SQTIHQWPATLVQPVGSPLSLECTVEGTSNPNLYWYRQAAGRGLQLLFYSVGIGQISSEVPQNLSASRPQDRQFILSSKKLLLSDSGFYLCAWDGLAGGRNTGELFFGEGSRLTVL.